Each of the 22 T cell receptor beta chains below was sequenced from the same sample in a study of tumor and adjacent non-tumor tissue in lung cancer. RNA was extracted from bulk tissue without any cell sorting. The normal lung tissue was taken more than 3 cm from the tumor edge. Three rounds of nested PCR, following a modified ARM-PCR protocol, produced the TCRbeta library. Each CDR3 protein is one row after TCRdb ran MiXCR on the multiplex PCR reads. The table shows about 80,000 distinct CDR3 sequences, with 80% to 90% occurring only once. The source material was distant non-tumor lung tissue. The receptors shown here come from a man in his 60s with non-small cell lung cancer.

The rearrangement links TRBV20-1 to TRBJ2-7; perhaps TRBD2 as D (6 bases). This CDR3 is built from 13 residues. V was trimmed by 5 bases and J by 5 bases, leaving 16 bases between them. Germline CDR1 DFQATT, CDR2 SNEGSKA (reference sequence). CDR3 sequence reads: CSAGVADGDEQYF. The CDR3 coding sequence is TGCAGTGCTGGAGTAGCGGACGGAGACGAGCAGTACTTC.

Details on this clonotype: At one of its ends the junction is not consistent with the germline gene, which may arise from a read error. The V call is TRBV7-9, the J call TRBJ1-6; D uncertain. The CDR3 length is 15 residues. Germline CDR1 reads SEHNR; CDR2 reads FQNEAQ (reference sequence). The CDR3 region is CTSSLEGLQNSPHHF. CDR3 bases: TGTACCAGCAGCTTAGAAGGATTACAGAATTCACCCCACCACTTT.

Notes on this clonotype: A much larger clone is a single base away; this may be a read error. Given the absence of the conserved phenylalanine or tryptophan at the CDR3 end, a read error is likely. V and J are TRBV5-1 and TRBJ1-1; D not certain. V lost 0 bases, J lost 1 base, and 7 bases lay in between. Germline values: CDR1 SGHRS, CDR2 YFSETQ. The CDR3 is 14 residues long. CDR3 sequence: CASSLAQANTEAFS. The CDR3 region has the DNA TGCGCCAGCAGCTTGGCGCAGGCGAACACTGAAGCTTTCTCT.

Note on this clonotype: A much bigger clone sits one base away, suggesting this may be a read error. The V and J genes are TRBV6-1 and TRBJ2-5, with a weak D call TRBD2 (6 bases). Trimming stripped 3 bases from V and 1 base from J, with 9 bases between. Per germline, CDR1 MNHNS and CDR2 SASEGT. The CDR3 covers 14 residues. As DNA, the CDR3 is TGTGCCAGCAGTGACGTGGGGGGCCAAGAGACCCAGTACTTC. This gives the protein CASSDVGGQETQYF.

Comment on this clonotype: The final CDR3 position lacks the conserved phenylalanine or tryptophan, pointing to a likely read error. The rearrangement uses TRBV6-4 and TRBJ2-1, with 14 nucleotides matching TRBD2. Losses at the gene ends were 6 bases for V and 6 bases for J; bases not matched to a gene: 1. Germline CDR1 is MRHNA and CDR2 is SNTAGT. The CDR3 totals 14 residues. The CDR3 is CASSGTSGSNEQFY. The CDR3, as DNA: TGTGCCAGCAGCGGGACTAGCGGGAGCAATGAGCAGTTCTAC.

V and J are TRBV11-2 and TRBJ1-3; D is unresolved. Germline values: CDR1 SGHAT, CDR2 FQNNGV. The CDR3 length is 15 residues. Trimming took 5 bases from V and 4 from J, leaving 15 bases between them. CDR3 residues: CASSIWGGPGNTIYF. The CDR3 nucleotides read TGTGCCAGCAGCATATGGGGTGGCCCCGGAAACACCATATATTTT.

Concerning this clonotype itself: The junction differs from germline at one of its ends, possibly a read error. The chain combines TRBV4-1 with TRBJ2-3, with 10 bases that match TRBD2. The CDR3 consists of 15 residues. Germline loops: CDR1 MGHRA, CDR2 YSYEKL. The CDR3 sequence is CDSNHQLAGTDTQFF. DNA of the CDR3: TGCGACAGCAACCATCAACTAGCGGGGACAGATACGCAGTTTTTT.

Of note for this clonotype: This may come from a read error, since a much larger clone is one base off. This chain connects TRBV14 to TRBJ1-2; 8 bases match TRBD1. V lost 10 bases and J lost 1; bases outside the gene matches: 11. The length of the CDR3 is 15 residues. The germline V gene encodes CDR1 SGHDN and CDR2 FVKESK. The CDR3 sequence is CANRDSRGLNYGYTF. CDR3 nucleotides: TGTGCCAACAGGGATAGCAGGGGGCTTAACTATGGCTACACCTTC. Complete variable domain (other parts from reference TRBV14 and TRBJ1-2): EAGVTQFPSHSVIEKGQTVTLRCDPISGHDNLYWYRRVMGKEIKFLLHFVKESKQDESGMPNNRFLAERTGGTYSTLKVQPAELEDSGVYFCANRDSRGLNYGYTFGSGTRLTVV.

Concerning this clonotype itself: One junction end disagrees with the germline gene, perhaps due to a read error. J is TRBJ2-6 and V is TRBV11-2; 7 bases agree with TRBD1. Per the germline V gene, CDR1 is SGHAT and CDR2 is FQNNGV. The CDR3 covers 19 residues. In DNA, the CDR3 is TGTGCCAGCAACTTAGTTCCAAAGGACAGGCCCTCTGGGGTCAATGTCCTGACTTTC. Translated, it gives CASNLVPKDRPSGVNVLTF.

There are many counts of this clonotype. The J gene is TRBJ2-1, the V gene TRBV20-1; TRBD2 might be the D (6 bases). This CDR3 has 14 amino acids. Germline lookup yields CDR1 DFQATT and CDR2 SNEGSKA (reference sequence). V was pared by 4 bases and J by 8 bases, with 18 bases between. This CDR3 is CSANRDSSPHEQFF. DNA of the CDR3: TGCAGTGCTAACCGGGACTCATCCCCCCATGAGCAGTTCTTC.

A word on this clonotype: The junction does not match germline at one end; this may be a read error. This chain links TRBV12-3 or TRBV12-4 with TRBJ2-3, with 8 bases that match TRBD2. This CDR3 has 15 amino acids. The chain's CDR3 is CVSSRGSGGLTGPYF. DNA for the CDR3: TGTGTCAGCAGTCGGGGGAGCGGGGGACTCACGGGGCCGTATTTT.

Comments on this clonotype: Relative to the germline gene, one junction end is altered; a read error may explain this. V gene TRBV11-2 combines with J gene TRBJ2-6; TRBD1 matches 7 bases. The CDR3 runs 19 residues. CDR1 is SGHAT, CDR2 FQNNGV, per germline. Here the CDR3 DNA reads TGTGTCAGCAGCTTAGTTCCACAGGACAGGTCCTCTGGGGCCAACGTCCTGACTTTC. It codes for CVSSLVPQDRSSGANVLTF.

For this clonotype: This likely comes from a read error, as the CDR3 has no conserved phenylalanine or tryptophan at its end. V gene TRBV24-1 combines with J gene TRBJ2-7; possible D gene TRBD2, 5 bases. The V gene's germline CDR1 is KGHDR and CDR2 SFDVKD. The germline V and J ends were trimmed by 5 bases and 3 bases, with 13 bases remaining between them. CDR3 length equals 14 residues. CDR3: CATSGPPDFYEQYI. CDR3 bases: TGTGCCACCAGTGGCCCTCCGGACTTCTACGAGCAGTACATA.

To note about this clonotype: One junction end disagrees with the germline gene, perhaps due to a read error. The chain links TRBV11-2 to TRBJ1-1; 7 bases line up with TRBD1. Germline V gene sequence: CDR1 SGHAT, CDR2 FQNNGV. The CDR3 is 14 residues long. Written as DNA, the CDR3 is TGTGCCAGCAGCTTGACAGGGAGAGTAACTGAAGCTTCCTTT. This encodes CASSLTGRVTEASF.

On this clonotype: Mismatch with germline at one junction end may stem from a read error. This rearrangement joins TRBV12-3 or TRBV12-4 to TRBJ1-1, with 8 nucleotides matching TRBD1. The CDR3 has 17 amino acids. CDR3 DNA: TGTGCCAGCAGCCCAAGGGGACAGGAGGTTTCGAACCCTGAAGCCTTCTTT. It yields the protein CASSPRGQEVSNPEAFF.

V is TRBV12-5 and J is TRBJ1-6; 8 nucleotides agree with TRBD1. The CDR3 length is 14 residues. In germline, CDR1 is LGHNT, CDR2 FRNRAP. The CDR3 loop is CASCPDRGSSPLHF. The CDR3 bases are TGTGCCAGTTGTCCTGACAGGGGCAGTTCACCCCTCCACTTT. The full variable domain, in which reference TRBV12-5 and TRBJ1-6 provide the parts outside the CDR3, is DARVTQTPRHKVTEMGQEVTMRCQPILGHNTVFWYRQTMMQGLELLAYFRNRAPLDDSGMPKDRFSAEMPDATLATLKIQPSEPRDSAVYFCASCPDRGSSPLHFGNGTRLTVT.

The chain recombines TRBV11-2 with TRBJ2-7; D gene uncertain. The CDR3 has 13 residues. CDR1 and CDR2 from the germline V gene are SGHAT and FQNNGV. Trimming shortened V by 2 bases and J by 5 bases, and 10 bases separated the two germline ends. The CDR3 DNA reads TGTGCCAGCAGCTTAAACATGCTCCACGAGCAGTACTTC. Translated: CASSLNMLHEQYF.

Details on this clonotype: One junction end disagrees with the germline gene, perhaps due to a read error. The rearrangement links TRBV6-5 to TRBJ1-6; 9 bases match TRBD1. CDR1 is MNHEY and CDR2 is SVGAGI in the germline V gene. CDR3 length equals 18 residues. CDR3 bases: TGTGTCAGCAGTTACGGTAGCACAGGGGGCACCCCAAACTCACCCCTCCTCTTT. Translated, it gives CVSSYGSTGGTPNSPLLF.

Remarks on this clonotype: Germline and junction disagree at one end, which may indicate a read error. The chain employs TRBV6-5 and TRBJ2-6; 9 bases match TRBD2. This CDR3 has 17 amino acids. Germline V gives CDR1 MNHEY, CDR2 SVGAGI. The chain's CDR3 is CANTLAGASSGGNVLTF. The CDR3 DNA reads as TGTGCCAACACTTTAGCGGGGGCCAGCTCTGGGGGCAACGTCCTGACCTTC.

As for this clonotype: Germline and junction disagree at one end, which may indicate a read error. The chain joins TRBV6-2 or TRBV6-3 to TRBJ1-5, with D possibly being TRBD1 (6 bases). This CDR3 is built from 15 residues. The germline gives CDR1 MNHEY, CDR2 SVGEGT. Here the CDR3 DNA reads TGTGTCAGCAGTTATGGCACTGGGACAAATCAGCCCCAGCATTTT. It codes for CVSSYGTGTNQPQHF.

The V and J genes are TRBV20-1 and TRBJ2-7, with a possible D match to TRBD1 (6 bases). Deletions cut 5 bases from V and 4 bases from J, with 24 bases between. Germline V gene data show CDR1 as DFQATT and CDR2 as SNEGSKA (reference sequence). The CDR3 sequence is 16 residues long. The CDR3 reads CSAPAITRGRKYEQYF. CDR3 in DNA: TGCAGTGCTCCAGCCATTACTAGGGGGAGAAAGTACGAGCAGTACTTC.

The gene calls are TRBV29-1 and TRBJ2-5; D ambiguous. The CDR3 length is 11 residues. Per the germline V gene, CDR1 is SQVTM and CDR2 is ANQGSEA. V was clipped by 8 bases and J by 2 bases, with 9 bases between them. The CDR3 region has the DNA TGCAGCCCTCGCTTTCAAGAGACCCAGTACTTC. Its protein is CSPRFQETQYF.